This T cell receptor (beta chain) was captured in a study of tumor-infiltrating lymphocytes in localized non-small cell lung cancer. CDR3 length equals 14 residues. CDR1 SGHVS and CDR2 FNYEAQ come from the germline V gene. V was pared by 1 base and J by 8 bases, with 11 bases between. TCRdb's copy holds only in-frame clones and misses some; the assay was immunoSEQ multiplex PCR. The table records roughly 8,500 clones, approximately 85% of them present only once. The rearrangement joins TRBV7-6 to TRBJ1-4, with D possibly matching TRBD1 (5 bases). The receptor's source is a human donor with non-small cell lung cancer. The specimen was uninvolved lung tissue not adjacent to the tumor. The CDR3 bases are TGTGCCAGCAGCTTAGAAGGGAAGGGGGAAAAACTGTTTTTT. This sequence encodes CASSLEGKGEKLFF.